This TCR beta chain appears in the sequencing data of a study of regulatory T cells in long-lasting Graves disease. This clonotype appeared many times. As yet, its antigen is unknown. V was shortened by 7 bases and J by 3 bases, with 15 bases between the two germline ends. The CDR3 loop spans 14 amino acids. Germline CDR1 is LGHNT and CDR2 is FRNRAP. Arm-PCR of CDR3 regions with iRepertoire HTBI primers generated TCR beta libraries. TCRdb re-called the multiplex PCR reads with MiXCR, one entry per CDR3 protein. The table includes about 350,000 distinct CDR3 sequences, 16% detected once. Findings and limits, study-wide: Persistent disease was associated with favored TRBV28 usage and with favored use of TRBJ1-2 and TRBJ2-5.

Time point here: newly diagnosed GD, antithyroid drugs for less than 3 months. TCR sequences were obtained from RNA taken from PBMCs. This same sample was also taken into another study, of T cells in Graves' hyperthyroidism and ophthalmopathy.

The chain employs TRBV12-5 and TRBJ1-1; TRBD1 is a possible D gene (5 bases). The TCR was taken from a man aged 40-49 years with Graves disease. Sequencing was performed on peripheral blood mononuclear cells (PBMCs), taken at new diagnosis, from a patient treated with antithyroid drugs. CDR3 bases: TGTGCTAGTGCCCGGGGGGGGTGGGACACTGAAGCTTTCTTT. Protein: CASARGGWDTEAFF.